Shown below are 22 T cell receptor beta chains from a single sample sequenced in a study of OX40 agonist ivuxolimab in advanced cancers. Libraries were prepared by immunoSEQ multiplex PCR; TCRdb keeps only in-frame clonotypes and omits some of them. The table includes tens of thousands of clones, less than 90% detected once. The material was CD4+ or CD8+ T cells sorted from blood, obtained in a trial of the OX40 agonist ivuxolimab. The receptors shown here come from an adult with an advanced solid tumor such as melanoma, head and neck, liver or kidney cancer.

The V gene is TRBV7-9, the J gene TRBJ2-7; D gene uncertain. V lost 7 bases and J 2 bases, leaving 15 bases between the germline ends. In germline, CDR1 is SEHNR, CDR2 FQNEAQ (reference sequence). The CDR3 runs to 14 residues. The chain's CDR3 is CASTQRDRTYEQYF. CDR3 bases: TGTGCCAGCACCCAGCGCGACCGAACCTACGAGCAGTACTTC.

This rearrangement joins TRBV5-1 to TRBJ2-5; weak D call: TRBD2 (6 bases). The CDR3 is 16 residues long. V was shortened by 1 base and J by 1 base, with 14 bases between the two germline ends. The germline CDR1 and CDR2 sequences are SGHRS and YFSETQ. For the CDR3, the DNA is TGCGCCAGCAGCTTGTGGAGGGGTGCGTCCCAAGAGACCCAGTACTTC. This translates into CASSLWRGASQETQYF.

The CDR3 here is CASSPGPEDYGYTF. The DNA for the CDR3 is TGTGCCAGCAGCCCTGGCCCCGAGGACTATGGCTACACCTTC. The chain links TRBV11-1 to TRBJ1-2; the D is unclear. Germline-derived CDR1 and CDR2 are SGHAT and FQDESV (reference sequence). The V end lost 5 bases, the J end lost 3 bases, and 13 bases lay between the germline ends. CDR3 length: 14 amino acids.

V is TRBV5-4 and J is TRBJ2-6, with a possible D match to TRBD1 (6 bases). This CDR3 has 17 amino acids. The germline V gene has CDR1 SGHNT and CDR2 YYREEE (reference sequence). Trimming pared 4 bases from V and 0 bases from J, leaving 14 bases between. The CDR3 DNA reads as TGTGCCAGCAGCCCGGGACAACTTCGCTCTGGGGCCAACGTCCTGACTTTC. As protein: CASSPGQLRSGANVLTF.

The chain recombines TRBV9 with TRBJ1-1; 10 nucleotides agree with TRBD1. V lost 4 bases, J lost 5 bases, and 2 bases stayed unmatched. The CDR3 is made up of 13 amino acids. The germline CDR1 and CDR2 sequences are SGDLS and YYNGEE. The CDR3 sequence: CASSTDRGTEAFF. DNA of the CDR3: TGTGCCAGCAGCACGGACAGGGGGACTGAAGCTTTCTTT.

CDR3: CASGGLRDNSPLHF. The DNA for the CDR3 is TGTGCCAGCGGGGGGTTAAGGGATAATTCACCCCTCCACTTT. The chain combines TRBV2 with TRBJ1-6; tentative D call: TRBD1 (5 bases). The length of the CDR3 is 14 residues. The V end was cut by 8 bases, the J end by 5 bases, with 13 bases between. Per the germline V gene, CDR1 is SNHLY and CDR2 is FYNNEI.

The genes are TRBV4-2 and TRBJ2-5, with D possibly TRBD2 on 6 matching bases. The germline gives CDR1 LGHNA, CDR2 YNFKEQ. Trimming took 3 bases from V and 5 from J, leaving 19 bases between them. CDR3 length equals 16 residues. CDR3 in amino acids: CASSQVSGRAGETQYF. The CDR3 region has the DNA TGTGCCAGCAGCCAGGTTAGCGGCCGGGCCGGGGAGACCCAGTACTTC.

The chain links TRBV9 to TRBJ1-4; weak D call: TRBD1 (5 bases). Germline CDR1 reads SGDLS; CDR2 reads YYNGEE. Trimming took 4 bases from V and 6 from J, leaving 7 bases between them. This CDR3 contains 12 residues. The CDR3 coding sequence is TGTGCCAGCAGCTTGGGGGATGAAAAACTGTTTTTT. Translated, it gives CASSLGDEKLFF.

In this sample, this clone turned up once. The V and J genes are TRBV9 and TRBJ2-1, with a tentative D call TRBD2 (6 bases). V lost 0 bases, J lost 8 bases, and 18 bases lay in between. From germline, CDR1 is SGDLS and CDR2 YYNGEE. The CDR3 is made up of 16 amino acids. The chain's CDR3 is CASSVGVGTLFDEQFF. The DNA of the CDR3 is TGTGCCAGCAGCGTAGGGGTGGGGACTCTTTTCGATGAGCAGTTCTTC.

This clone was recorded once. V and J are TRBV7-2 and TRBJ1-5; perhaps TRBD1 as D (6 bases). The CDR3 consists of 17 residues. CDR1 SGHTA and CDR2 FQGNSA come from the germline V gene. Trimming cost V 2 bases and J 4 bases, with 18 bases left between them. CDR3 DNA: TGTGCCAGCAGCTTACACCCCCGGGGGCCGTTAAATCAGCCCCAGCATTTT. Protein sequence: CASSLHPRGPLNQPQHF.

V usage is TRBV15 and J usage is TRBJ2-7, with D perhaps matching TRBD2 (6 bases). V dropped 0 bases and J dropped 6 bases, with 12 bases sitting between them. This CDR3 region has 14 residues. Germline CDR1 and CDR2: LNHNV and YYDKDF (reference sequence). Here the CDR3 DNA reads TGTGCCACCAGCAGAGACACGGGAGTGGCCGAGCAGTACTTC. As protein: CATSRDTGVAEQYF.

As for this clone: The junction departs from the called germline gene at one end, perhaps through a read error. The rearrangement joins TRBV14 to TRBJ1-4; 7 bases line up with TRBD1. The CDR3 covers 14 residues. Germline V CDR1 and CDR2: SGHDN, FVKESK. For the CDR3, the DNA is TGTGCCAGCAGTCAAGAGGGGGCCGGTGAAAAACTGTTTTTT. Its translation: CASSQEGAGEKLFF.

V is TRBV14 and J is TRBJ2-1; either TRBD1 or TRBD2 may fit D (5 bases each). Trimming took 4 bases from V and 2 from J, leaving 21 bases between them. Germline V lookup: CDR1 SGHDN, CDR2 FVKESK. The CDR3 has 18 residues. CDR3 coding DNA: TGTGCCAGCAGCCCCCGGGACCAATTCTTTACCACCTACAATGAGCAGTTCTTC. Translated: CASSPRDQFFTTYNEQFF.

The rearrangement links TRBV7-9 to TRBJ1-1; D is unclear. Germline-derived CDR1 and CDR2 are SEHNR and FQNEAQ (reference sequence). The CDR3 extends over 14 amino acids. Trimming took 5 bases from V and 1 from J, leaving 11 bases between them. CDR3 protein: CASSRPPENTEAFF. CDR3 DNA sequence: TGTGCCAGCAGCCGCCCTCCGGAGAACACTGAAGCTTTCTTT.

The chain uses TRBV5-4 and TRBJ2-1, with D unclear. Trimming cost V 0 bases and J 4 bases, with 8 bases left between them. Germline V CDR1 and CDR2: SGHNT, YYREEE (reference sequence). The CDR3 runs to 14 residues. CDR3 region: CASSLETRYNEQFF. CDR3 bases: TGTGCCAGCAGCTTGGAGACTCGATACAATGAGCAGTTCTTC. Supplemented by reference TRBV5-4 and TRBJ2-1, the full variable domain reads ETGVTQSPTHLIKTRGQQVTLRCSSQSGHNTVSWYQQALGQGPQFIFQYYREEENGRGNFPPRFSGLQFPNYSSELNVNALELDDSALYLCASSLETRYNEQFFGPGTRLTVL.

In this sample, this clone turned up once. In nucleotides, the CDR3 is TGTGCCAGCAGCTTAGGCCGAATAGCGGGGGGAGTCGATGAGCAGTTCTTC. Its protein is CASSLGRIAGGVDEQFF. The V call is TRBV11-2, the J call TRBJ2-1, with TRBD2 identical over 10 bases. J was trimmed by 8 bases and V by 1 base; bases with no gene match: 11. This CDR3 comprises 17 residues. The germline gives CDR1 SGHAT, CDR2 FQNNGV.

The chain has TRBV19 and TRBJ2-7, with 11 bases that match TRBD2. The trim removed 5 bases at V and 4 bases at J, leaving 10 bases unmatched. The V gene's germline CDR1 is LNHDA and CDR2 SQIVND (reference sequence). The CDR3 extends over 16 amino acids. This CDR3 reads CASSAPPLAGEYEQYF. The CDR3 bases are TGTGCCAGTAGTGCACCCCCACTAGCGGGAGAGTACGAGCAGTACTTC.

The chain couples TRBV7-9 to TRBJ2-3; D gene ambiguous. Germline V gene data show CDR1 as SEHNR and CDR2 as FQNEAQ (reference sequence). The V and J ends lost 3 bases and 2 bases respectively, with 15 bases between them. The CDR3 has 16 amino acids. CDR3 coding DNA: TGTGCCAGCAGCTTTCGGGCGGCCGGGCCCACAGATACGCAGTATTTT. Its translation: CASSFRAAGPTDTQYF.

The count of this clone is one. The chain links TRBV9 to TRBJ1-5; no clear D. Per germline, CDR1 SGDLS and CDR2 YYNGEE. The CDR3 is made up of 14 amino acids. Trimming shortened V by 0 bases and J by 8 bases, and 12 bases separated the two germline ends. CDR3: CASSVDGTDKPQHF. DNA for the CDR3: TGTGCCAGCAGCGTAGATGGCACGGATAAGCCCCAGCATTTT.

This sequence joins TRBV6-1 and TRBJ1-4; D unclear. Trimming pared 6 bases from V and 0 bases from J, leaving 8 bases between. The CDR3 is 14 residues long. Per germline, CDR1 MNHNS and CDR2 SASEGT. The chain's CDR3 is CASRGFATNEKLFF. CDR3 bases: TGTGCCAGCAGGGGTTTTGCAACTAATGAAAAACTGTTTTTT.

The CDR3 protein is CASSTGLLGSSGISYEQYF. The CDR3 coding sequence is TGCGCCAGCAGCACTGGACTTCTTGGAAGTAGCGGGATCTCCTACGAGCAGTACTTC. The V gene is TRBV5-1, the J gene TRBJ2-7; 8 bases align to TRBD2. The V gene end was trimmed by 4 bases and the J gene end by 0 bases; junction bases not matched to a gene: 18. Per germline, CDR1 SGHRS and CDR2 YFSETQ. This CDR3 comprises 19 residues.

The V gene is TRBV9, the J gene TRBJ2-7, with TRBD1 matching 7 bases. Germline V lookup: CDR1 SGDLS, CDR2 YYNGEE. After removal of 0 bases from V and 6 bases from J, the junction contained 3 bases not matched to a gene. The CDR3 consists of 13 residues. The CDR3 region is CASSVGAGGEQYF. CDR3 bases: TGTGCCAGCAGCGTAGGGGCAGGGGGCGAGCAGTACTTC.